The 20 T cell receptor beta chains presented below share a single source sample, sequenced in a study of OX40 agonist ivuxolimab in advanced cancers. TCRdb's table, derived via immunoSEQ multiplex PCR, lists solely in-frame clones and lacks some. This sample has roughly 50,000 clones; approximately 87% occur once, and the top ten carry around 0.35%. The sample here was CD4+ or CD8+ T cells sorted from blood, taken in a trial of the OX40 agonist ivuxolimab. Receptors were obtained from an adult with an advanced solid tumor such as melanoma, head and neck, liver or kidney cancer.

This clone was seen a single time. The chain uses TRBV5-1 and TRBJ2-3; TRBD2 agrees at 12 bases. Per the germline V gene, CDR1 is SGHRS and CDR2 is YFSETQ. The CDR3 consists of 15 residues. Trimming removed 4 bases from V and 5 bases from J; junction bases left unmatched: 5. CDR3: CASSRLAGVGDTQYF. CDR3 DNA sequence: TGCGCCAGCAGCCGACTAGCGGGAGTAGGAGATACGCAGTATTTT.

The chain employs TRBV5-1 and TRBJ2-1, with 11 nucleotides matching TRBD2. The CDR3 loop spans 16 amino acids. With V trimmed by 1 base and J by 6 bases, 6 bases remained unmatched. Germline CDR1 and CDR2: SGHRS and YFSETQ. The CDR3 region has the DNA TGCGCCAGCAGCTTGCAGGGACTAGCGGAGGGCAATGAGCAGTTCTTC. Residues: CASSLQGLAEGNEQFF.

The gene calls are TRBV5-5 and TRBJ1-1; D is undetermined. Trimming removed 4 bases from V and 1 base from J, with 11 bases in between. This CDR3 is 14 amino acids long. Germline CDR1 reads SGHKS; CDR2 reads YYEKEE (reference sequence). The CDR3 nucleotides read TGTGCCAGCAGCGCCGGGCCCGAGAACACTGAAGCTTTCTTT. This gives the protein CASSAGPENTEAFF.

The rearrangement joins TRBV27 to TRBJ2-7, with 7 bases that match TRBD1. Looked up from germline, CDR1 is MNHEY and CDR2 is SMNVEV (reference sequence). The CDR3 has 14 residues. J gave up 3 bases and V 5 bases, and 7 bases lay outside the gene matches. The CDR3 nucleotides are TGTGCCAGCAGTCCCTCGGGACAGAGCTACGAGCAGTACTTC. Translating it yields CASSPSGQSYEQYF.

The J gene is TRBJ1-2, the V gene TRBV7-8; unclear D gene. V was clipped by 1 base and J by 5 bases, with 11 bases between them. Germline CDR1 reads SGHVS; CDR2 reads FQNEAQ. CDR3 length: 14 amino acids. The CDR3 sequence is CASSLGVRRYGYTF. The CDR3 nucleotides read TGTGCCAGCAGCTTAGGGGTGAGGCGGTATGGCTACACCTTC. Supplemented by reference TRBV7-8 and TRBJ1-2, the full variable domain reads GAGVSQSPRYKVAKRGQDVALRCDPISGHVSLFWYQQALGQGPEFLTYFQNEAQLDKSGLPSDRFFAERPEGSVSTLKIQRTQQEDSAVYLCASSLGVRRYGYTFGSGTRLTVV.

This chain links TRBV14 with TRBJ2-5; no definite D call. This CDR3 is 13 amino acids long. Trimming cost V 2 bases and J 1 base, with 5 bases left between them. Germline assignment: CDR1 SGHDN and CDR2 FVKESK. The CDR3 sequence: CASSQTVQETQYF. The CDR3, as DNA: TGTGCCAGCAGCCAAACGGTCCAAGAGACCCAGTACTTC.

This chain joins TRBV6-5 and TRBJ2-3, with D perhaps TRBD2 (5 bases). The CDR3 runs 15 residues. Germline CDR1 reads MNHEY; CDR2 reads SVGAGI. Trimming removed 2 bases at V and 4 bases at J, with 13 bases between. This CDR3 is CASSYVASRPDTQYF. CDR3 DNA: TGTGCCAGCAGTTACGTCGCTAGCCGCCCAGATACGCAGTATTTT.

In this sample, this clone turned up once. The rearrangement joins TRBV4-2 to TRBJ2-5; D tentatively reads TRBD1 or TRBD2 (6 bases each). The CDR3 sequence is 14 residues long. Trimming took 4 bases from V and 5 from J, leaving 14 bases between them. Germline V gene data show CDR1 as LGHNA and CDR2 as YNFKEQ. The DNA of the CDR3 is TGTGCCAGCAGCCCCCCGGGGGCTGGTGAGACCCAGTACTTC. As protein: CASSPPGAGETQYF.

The V call is TRBV4-3, the J call TRBJ1-6; D is ambiguous. The CDR3 is 14 residues long. V shed 2 bases and J shed 7 bases, with 9 bases lying between them. The germline V gene has CDR1 LGHNA and CDR2 YSLEER. The CDR3 nucleotides read TGCGCCAGCAGCCAATGGCAGCTCAATTCACCCCTCCACTTT. Translating it yields CASSQWQLNSPLHF.

The J gene is TRBJ2-3, the V gene TRBV19; D is perhaps TRBD1 (6 bases). Germline CDR1 is LNHDA and CDR2 is SQIVND (reference sequence). Trimming pared 1 base from V and 6 bases from J, leaving 14 bases between. This CDR3 comprises 15 residues. CDR3 coding DNA: TGTGCCAGTAGTATAGGTAACAGGGATGTGGATACGCAGTATTTT. This gives the protein CASSIGNRDVDTQYF.

The rearrangement uses TRBV19 and TRBJ2-3; 9 bases agree with TRBD2. The germline V gene has CDR1 LNHDA and CDR2 SQIVND (reference sequence). The CDR3 covers 14 residues. V was pared by 6 bases and J by 2 bases, with 3 bases of the junction left unmatched. CDR3 nucleotide sequence: TGTGCCAGTAGAACGGGACTAGCCACAGATACGCAGTATTTT. It codes for CASRTGLATDTQYF.

The CDR3 DNA reads TGTGCCAGCAGGCGACTAGCGGGAGGGCAAGAGCAGTACTTC. Translated: CASRRLAGGQEQYF. The chain combines TRBV2 with TRBJ2-7, with TRBD2 identical over 14 bases. The CDR3 is 14 amino acids. The J segment lost 7 bases and the V segment lost 6 bases, leaving 5 bases of the junction unmatched. From germline, CDR1 is SNHLY and CDR2 FYNNEI.

The V and J genes are TRBV4-2 and TRBJ1-5, with D possibly being TRBD1 (6 bases). The CDR3 has 15 amino acids. Between the trimmed V and J ends, which lost 5 bases and 0 bases, there was a span of 11 bases. Looked up from germline, CDR1 is LGHNA and CDR2 is YNFKEQ. CDR3: CASSYDRYSNQPQHF. CDR3 coding DNA: TGTGCCAGCAGCTACGACAGGTATAGCAATCAGCCCCAGCATTTT.

The rearrangement links TRBV7-3 to TRBJ1-1; 9 bases map to TRBD1. The CDR3 covers 15 residues. Germline lookup yields CDR1 SGHTA and CDR2 FQGTGA. Trimming at V came to 0 bases and at J to 6 bases, leaving 5 bases not matched to a gene. CDR3 in amino acids: CASSLTGTGSPEAFF. CDR3 nucleotides: TGTGCCAGCAGCTTAACCGGGACAGGGTCGCCTGAAGCTTTCTTT.

The chain joins TRBV7-6 to TRBJ2-2, with 8 bases fitting TRBD2. With 8 bases clipped from V and 1 base from J, the junction kept 9 bases outside the gene matches. CDR1 SGHVS and CDR2 FNYEAQ come from the germline V gene. The CDR3 contains 16 residues. Here the CDR3 DNA reads TGTGCCAGCCGCGAAATGGCGGGAGGGAACACCGGGGAGCTGTTTTTT. Amino acids: CASREMAGGNTGELFF.

This clone was detected only once. The rearrangement joins TRBV21-1 to TRBJ2-5. TRBV21-1 has pseudogene status. The CDR3 covers 15 residues. The CDR3 spells CASSKVAGVQETQYF. In DNA, the CDR3 is TGTGCCAGCAGCAAAGTCGCTGGGGTCCAAGAGACCCAGTACTTC.

This clone was counted between two and nine times. The J gene is TRBJ2-7, the V gene TRBV6-1; 12 bases align to TRBD1. The V and J ends lost 4 bases and 2 bases, in that order; junction bases with no gene match: 15. CDR1 and CDR2 (germline): MNHNS, SASEGT. The CDR3 spans 19 residues. DNA for the CDR3: TGTGCCAGCAGTGCCTCAATTTGGGACAGGGGGCGGGGACCCTACGAGCAGTACTTC. Residues: CASSASIWDRGRGPYEQYF.

The CDR3 DNA is TGTGCCTGGATACGGCAATCTGGAAACACCATATATTTT. Translated: CAWIRQSGNTIYF. The chain couples TRBV30 to TRBJ1-3, with no clear D. This CDR3 has 13 amino acids. V shed 4 bases and J shed 1 base, with 8 bases lying between them. Germline V lookup: CDR1 GTSNPN, CDR2 SVGIG (reference sequence).

The gene calls are TRBV15 and TRBJ2-5; unclear D gene. The CDR3 covers 15 residues. Trimming pared 2 bases from V and 4 bases from J, leaving 14 bases between. Germline-derived CDR1 and CDR2 are LNHNV and YYDKDF (reference sequence). The CDR3 spells CATSRMVEVGETQYF. CDR3 nucleotide sequence: TGTGCCACCAGCAGAATGGTCGAGGTGGGAGAGACCCAGTACTTC.

The J gene is TRBJ1-1, the V gene TRBV18; the D is unclear. Germline V lookup: CDR1 KGHSH, CDR2 LQKENI. Deletions cut 2 bases from V and 0 bases from J, with 13 bases between. The CDR3 has 16 amino acids. CDR3 loop: CASSPSAPIMNTEAFF. CDR3 sequence (DNA): TGTGCCAGCTCACCATCGGCCCCCATTATGAACACTGAAGCTTTCTTT.